This T cell receptor beta chain was obtained from a study of blood T cell repertoires in COVID-19 (dated by TCRdb to 2018 to 2021). Turning to the overall study: Samples from collaborators originated in the United States, Italy and Spain and spanned both the acute and convalescent phases of COVID-19. Nearly every sample came with metadata listing a de-identified subject ID, COVID-19 status, age in years and sex. Where available, HLA class I and class II types were taken from metadata supplied by the sample provider and were not determined by assay-based typing. The samples were drawn from the first 160 participants of the ongoing ImmuneRACE study and from 1,254 subjects provided by 6 global collaborators. The material from the prospective study consisted of cDNA or gDNA derived from T cells, B-cell-depleted T cells, or PBMCs. The repertoires were released in a freely available public database meant as a resource for research on the immune response to SARS-CoV-2. The dataset comprised deeply sampled blood TCRbeta repertoires from subjects exposed to, actively infected with, or recovered from COVID-19.

Study-wide findings and limitations: How much clinical and demographic metadata was included differed by source and by participant, and the metadata was provided uncurated.

Reading the germline V gene gives CDR1 MGHRA and CDR2 YSYEKL. V and J are truncated by 3 bases and 6 bases respectively, leaving an intervening sequence of 9 bases. From cysteine to phenylalanine, the CDR3 is 14 amino acids long. Only the CDR3 DNA stays, 42 bases, in frame from base 1. The immunoSEQ Assay, a bias-controlled multiplex PCR, was used to amplify TCRbeta CDR3 regions from genomic DNA. Turning to the authors' computational methods: Within the assay, amplification of reference gene primers was used to estimate how many nucleated cells each sample contained. To quantify the absolute abundance of each unique TCRbeta CDR3 rearrangement, sequence reads were collapsed and filtered. For each sample, productive Simpson clonality was calculated as the square root of Simpson's diversity index over productive rearrangements. As stored in TCRdb, this immuneACCESS dataset retains in-frame rearrangements with V and J assigned. A fraction of the clones does not appear; measured against another copy, unresolved V genes explain less than half of the discrepancy, and the remainder lacks a known reason. Clone size and V and J calls were adopted from that table, with D and trimming inferred from the DNA. The sample table shows about 180,000 clones, and approximately 88% are seen once. The ten largest clonotypes hold about 8.4% of the sample.

A note on this clone: The specificity of this receptor is unknown. Nothing much larger sits one base from this clone, and base qualities are not available.

Participants in the prospective study were enrolled through a virtual design, were aged about 18 to 100 years, and lived in 24 United States geographic areas. In the prospective study, participants were assigned to cohorts based on the clinical history participants reported in a screening survey and a study questionnaire. Recovered participants in ImmuneRACE Cohort 3 were defined by two consecutive negative NP/OP PCR tests, clearance by a healthcare professional, or resolution of symptoms. In the prospective study, whole blood, serum and a nasopharyngeal or oropharyngeal swab were collected from each participant by mobile phlebotomists. Prospective study participants could optionally give additional blood draws and questionnaires over an approximately 2-month period. Blood samples from the prospective study were shipped frozen or at room temperature prior to DNA extraction.

Material for sequencing was PBMCs or T cells enriched from blood (not recorded which). The chain couples TRBV4-1 to TRBJ1-6, and perhaps TRBD1 as D gene, on 5 matching bases. The sequence was obtained from a woman aged 18-29 years who had recovered from COVID-19. The DNA is TGCGCCAGCAGCCATACAGACAGTAATTCACCCCTCCACTTT. Translated, it gives CASSHTDSNSPLHF.